A selection of T cell receptor beta chains follows, all from one sample in a study of OX40 agonist ivuxolimab in advanced cancers. Generated by immunoSEQ multiplex PCR, the TCRdb table keeps only in-frame clones and is missing some. Of under 90,000 clones in the sample, approximately 90% were seen once. The source was CD4+ or CD8+ T cells sorted from blood, collected in a trial of the OX40 agonist ivuxolimab. All receptors derive from an adult with an advanced solid tumor such as melanoma, head and neck, liver or kidney cancer. The CDR3 runs from the conserved cysteine through the conserved F or W. D genes are given only for firm matches. Clone sizes are given selectively: once, few, many, or a class where the clone is expanded.

J | size | V | D | DNA | CDR3
TRBJ1-5 | - | TRBV15 | - | TGTGCCACCAGCAGAGATAACAGCCCCAATCAGCCCCAGCATTTT | CATSRDNSPNQPQHF
TRBJ2-5 | - | TRBV5-1 | TRBD2 | TGCGCCAGCAGCCTGGGGGGGGACCAAGAGACCCAGTACTTC | CASSLGGDQETQYF
TRBJ1-2 | - | TRBV2 | - | TGTGCCAGCAGTGAAGCTGAGGTTAAGGGCTACACCTTC | CASSEAEVKGYTF
TRBJ1-4 | - | TRBV5-1 | - | TGCGCCAGCAGCGAGTCCACAGCGTCAAGAGAAAAACTGTTTTTT | CASSESTASREKLFF
TRBJ2-6 | - | TRBV27 | TRBD1 | TGTGCCAGCAGTCGACAGGGGGCGCTATCTGGGGCCAACGTCCTGACTTTC | CASSRQGALSGANVLTF
TRBJ2-4 | - | TRBV27 | TRBD2 | TGTGCCAGCAGTTCCCGCGGGACTAGCGGGAGCGATCTAGCCAAAAACATTCAGTACTTC | CASSSRGTSGSDLAKNIQYF
TRBJ1-3 | - | TRBV30 | - | TGTGCCTGGACGTTGGACCGCTCTGGAAACACCATATATTTT | CAWTLDRSGNTIYF
TRBJ2-7 | - | TRBV2 | TRBD2 | TGTGCCAGCACCGGGACTACAAGAAACGAGCAGTACTTC | CASTGTTRNEQYF
TRBJ2-7 | - | TRBV10-3 | TRBD1 | TGTGCCATCAGTGGAAGAGGACAGGGCTACGAGCAGTACTTC | CAISGRGQGYEQYF
TRBJ1-5 | - | TRBV29-1 | - | TGCAGCACCGACAGGCAGGGAGATCAGCCCCAGCATTTT | CSTDRQGDQPQHF
TRBJ2-5 | once | TRBV5-1 | - | TGCGCCAGCAGCGTAGTTGCGGTCCAAGAGACCCAGTACTTC | CASSVVAVQETQYF
TRBJ1-4 | - | TRBV7-9 | TRBD1 | TGTGCCAGCACACCCGGGACAGGGGGCGTTAAACTGTTTTTT | CASTPGTGGVKLFF
TRBJ1-2 | - | TRBV19 | - | TGTGCCAGTAGTGAACAGGGCGTTGGTGGCTACACCTTC | CASSEQGVGGYTF
TRBJ1-2 | - | TRBV30 | - | TGTGCCTGGGTCCCGGGCCAGGACTATGGCTACACCTTC | CAWVPGQDYGYTF
TRBJ1-2 | - | TRBV5-1 | - | TGCGCCAGCAGCTTGGGTACCTCCTATGGCTACACCTTC | CASSLGTSYGYTF
TRBJ1-1 | - | TRBV30 | - | TGTGCCTCAGGCCGTCCCCACACTGAAGCTTTCTTT | CASGRPHTEAFF
TRBJ2-1 | - | TRBV5-1 | TRBD2 | TGCGCCAGCAGCTATTATACCGGGACTAGCGGACGGCCGAATGAGCAGTTCTTC | CASSYYTGTSGRPNEQFF
TRBJ1-1 | - | TRBV2 | TRBD1 | TGTGCCAGCAGTGGGACAGGGAAGTTAAAAGACACTGAAGCTTTCTTT | CASSGTGKLKDTEAFF
TRBJ1-1 | - | TRBV29-1 | - | TGCAGCGTTGCCTTTGGCGCGTCCACTGAAGCTTTCTTT | CSVAFGASTEAFF
TRBJ2-7 | - | TRBV5-1 | - | TGCGCCAGCAGCTTCCAGGGAAGGTACGAGCAGTACTTC | CASSFQGRYEQYF
TRBJ1-5 | - | TRBV19 | - | TGTGCCAGTAGTATGCAGGGGTGGGGGGGCAATCAGCCCCAGCATTTT | CASSMQGWGGNQPQHF
TRBJ1-2 | - | TRBV10-3 | - | TGTGCCATCAGTGAGTCTCACGGGATTCTCTATGGCTACACCTTC | CAISESHGILYGYTF
TRBJ2-2 | - | TRBV27 | TRBD2 | TGTGCCAGCAGTTTATTCGCGGGAGGGGTACCGAACACCGGGGAGCTGTTTTTT | CASSLFAGGVPNTGELFF
TRBJ2-3 | once | TRBV14 | TRBD2 | TGTGCCAGCAGCCCTTACTCTAGCGGGGCGAGCACAGATACGCAGTATTTT | CASSPYSSGASTDTQYF
TRBJ1-2 | - | TRBV19 | TRBD1 | TGTGCCAGTAGTGTCCGGGACAGGGGCTATGGCTACACCTTC | CASSVRDRGYGYTF
TRBJ2-2 | - | TRBV30 | TRBD1 | TGTGCCTGGAGTGTACAGGGGGGAACCGGGGAGCTGTTTTTT | CAWSVQGGTGELFF
TRBJ2-2 | - | TRBV18 | TRBD2 | TGTGCCAGCTCACCCCTTAGCGGGATGAGAGGCGGGGAGCTGTTTTTT | CASSPLSGMRGGELFF
TRBJ2-2 | - | TRBV29-1 | TRBD2 | TGCAGCGGAAAAACTAGCGGGGGGCGCACCGGGGAGCTGTTTTTT | CSGKTSGGRTGELFF
TRBJ2-1 | - | TRBV4-2 | TRBD2 | TGTGCCAGCAGCCAACAAGGACCTGGGGGGGGGAATGAGCAGTTCTTC | CASSQQGPGGGNEQFF
TRBJ2-1 | once | TRBV10-3 | - | TGTGCCATCAGTGCGCTTAACAATGAGCAGTTCTTC | CAISALNNEQFF
TRBJ2-5 | - | TRBV5-1 | - | TGCGCCAGCAGCTTGATTCCGGGTAGAGAGACCCAGTACTTC | CASSLIPGRETQYF
TRBJ1-1 | - | TRBV19 | - | TGTGCCAGTAGTATTCCCTGGGACACTGAAGCTTTCTTT | CASSIPWDTEAFF
TRBJ1-5 | - | TRBV28 | TRBD1 | TGTGCCAGCAGTTCATCCGGGACAGGGGTTAATCAGCCCCAGCATTTT | CASSSSGTGVNQPQHF
TRBJ2-4 | - | TRBV6-4 | - | TGTGCCAGCAGAACGTACCTATGGGGGGCCAAAAACATTCAGTACTTC | CASRTYLWGAKNIQYF
TRBJ2-1 | few | TRBV11-1 | TRBD2 | TGTGCCAGCAGCCCGTCAGCCCCGGCTAGCGGGAAACATGAGCAGTTCTTC | CASSPSAPASGKHEQFF
TRBJ2-7 | - | TRBV28 | TRBD1 | TGTGCCAGCAGTGGACAGGGGCCGGTTCTCGAGCAGTACTTC | CASSGQGPVLEQYF
TRBJ2-1 | - | TRBV7-9 | TRBD2 | TGTGCCAGCAGCCGCATGGCGGGGACTATCAATGAGCAGTTCTTC | CASSRMAGTINEQFF
TRBJ1-2 | - | TRBV30 | TRBD1 | TGTGCCTGGAGGGAGGACAGGGCATCGAGCTATGGCTACACCTTC | CAWREDRASSYGYTF
TRBJ2-5 | - | TRBV28 | TRBD1 | TGTGCCACCGGAACAGGGGGGATCGAGACCCAGTACTTC | CATGTGGIETQYF
TRBJ2-3 | - | TRBV30 | - | TGTGCCTGGAACAGGTTAAGCACAGATACGCAGTATTTT | CAWNRLSTDTQYF
TRBJ2-3 | - | TRBV5-1 | - | TGCGCCAGCTGTTGTGAGGGAGGAGATACGCAGTATTTT | CASCCEGGDTQYF